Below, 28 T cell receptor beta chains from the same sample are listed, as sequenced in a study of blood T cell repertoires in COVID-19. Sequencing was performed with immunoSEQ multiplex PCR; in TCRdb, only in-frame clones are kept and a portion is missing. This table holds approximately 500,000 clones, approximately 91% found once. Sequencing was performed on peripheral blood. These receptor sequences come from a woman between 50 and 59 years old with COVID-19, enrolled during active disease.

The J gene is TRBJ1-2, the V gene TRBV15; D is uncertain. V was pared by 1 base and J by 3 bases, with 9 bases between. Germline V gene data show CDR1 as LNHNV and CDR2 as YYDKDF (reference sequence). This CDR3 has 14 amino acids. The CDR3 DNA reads TGTGCCACCAGCAGAGCTAGGCCGGACTATGGCTACACCTTC. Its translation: CATSRARPDYGYTF.

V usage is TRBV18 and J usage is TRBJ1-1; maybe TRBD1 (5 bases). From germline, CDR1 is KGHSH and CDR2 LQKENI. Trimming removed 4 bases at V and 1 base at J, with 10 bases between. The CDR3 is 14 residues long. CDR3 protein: CASSLRGENTEAFF. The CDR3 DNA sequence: TGTGCCAGCTCACTACGGGGGGAGAACACTGAAGCTTTCTTT.

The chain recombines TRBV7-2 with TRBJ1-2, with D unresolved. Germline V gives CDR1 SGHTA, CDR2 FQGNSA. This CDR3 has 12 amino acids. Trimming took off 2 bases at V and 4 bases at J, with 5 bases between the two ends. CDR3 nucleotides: TGTGCCAGCAGCTTATTATCCTATGGCTACACCTTC. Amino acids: CASSLLSYGYTF.

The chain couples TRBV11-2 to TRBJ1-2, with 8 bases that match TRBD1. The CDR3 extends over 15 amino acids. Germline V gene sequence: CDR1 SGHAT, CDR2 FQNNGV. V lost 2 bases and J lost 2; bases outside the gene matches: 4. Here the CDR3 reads CASSLYTGGNYGYTF. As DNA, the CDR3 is TGTGCCAGCAGCTTATATACAGGGGGGAACTATGGCTACACCTTC.

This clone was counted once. The CDR3 is CSVSLGATEAFF. In DNA form, the CDR3 reads TGCAGCGTATCCCTGGGGGCCACTGAAGCTTTCTTT. The chain has TRBV29-1 and TRBJ1-1; possible D gene TRBD1, 6 bases. This CDR3 is built from 12 residues. The germline V and J ends were trimmed by 6 bases and 4 bases, with 12 bases remaining between them. CDR1 and CDR2 from the germline V gene are SQVTM and ANQGSEA.

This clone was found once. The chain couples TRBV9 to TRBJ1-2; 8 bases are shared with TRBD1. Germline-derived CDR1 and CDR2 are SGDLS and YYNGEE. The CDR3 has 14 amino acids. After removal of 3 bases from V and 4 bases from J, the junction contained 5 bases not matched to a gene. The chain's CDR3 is CASSARTGIYGYTF. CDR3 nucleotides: TGTGCCAGCAGCGCTAGGACAGGGATCTATGGCTACACCTTC.

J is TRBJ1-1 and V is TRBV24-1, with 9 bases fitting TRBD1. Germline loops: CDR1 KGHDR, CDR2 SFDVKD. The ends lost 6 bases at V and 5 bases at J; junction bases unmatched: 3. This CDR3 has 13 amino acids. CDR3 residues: CATSHRGLTEAFF. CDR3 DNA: TGTGCCACCAGTCACAGGGGGCTTACTGAAGCTTTCTTT.

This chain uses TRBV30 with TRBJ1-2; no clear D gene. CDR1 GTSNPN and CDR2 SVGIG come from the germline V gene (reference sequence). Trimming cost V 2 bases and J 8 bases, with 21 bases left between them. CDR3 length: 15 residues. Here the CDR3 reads CAWSLRTNGEGGYTF. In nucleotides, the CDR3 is TGTGCCTGGAGTCTCAGGACGAATGGTGAGGGCGGCTACACCTTC.

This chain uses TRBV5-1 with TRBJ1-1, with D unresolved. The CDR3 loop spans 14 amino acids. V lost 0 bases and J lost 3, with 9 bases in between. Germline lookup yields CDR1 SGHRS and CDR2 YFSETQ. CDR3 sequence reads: CASSLDSVDTEAFF. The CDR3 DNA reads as TGCGCCAGCAGCTTGGACTCGGTTGACACTGAAGCTTTCTTT. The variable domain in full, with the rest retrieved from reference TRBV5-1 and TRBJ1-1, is KAGVTQTPRYLIKTRGQQVTLSCSPISGHRSVSWYQQTPGQGLQFLFEYFSETQRNKGNFPGRFSGRQFSNSRSEMNVSTLELGDSALYLCASSLDSVDTEAFFGQGTRLTVV.

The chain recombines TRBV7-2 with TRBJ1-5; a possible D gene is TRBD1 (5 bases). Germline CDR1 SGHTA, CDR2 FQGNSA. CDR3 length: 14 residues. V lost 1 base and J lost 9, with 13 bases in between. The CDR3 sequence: CASSLGTGGTPQHF. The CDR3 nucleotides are TGTGCCAGCAGCTTAGGGACGGGGGGGACGCCCCAGCATTTT.

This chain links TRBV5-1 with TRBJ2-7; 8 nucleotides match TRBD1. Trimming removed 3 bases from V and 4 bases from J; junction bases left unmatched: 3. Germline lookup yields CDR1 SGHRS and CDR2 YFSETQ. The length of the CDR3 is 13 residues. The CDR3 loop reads CASSSDRAYEQYF. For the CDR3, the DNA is TGCGCCAGCAGCTCGGACAGGGCATACGAGCAGTACTTC. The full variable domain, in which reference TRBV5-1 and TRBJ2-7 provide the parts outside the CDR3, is KAGVTQTPRYLIKTRGQQVTLSCSPISGHRSVSWYQQTPGQGLQFLFEYFSETQRNKGNFPGRFSGRQFSNSRSEMNVSTLELGDSALYLCASSSDRAYEQYFGPGTRLTVT.

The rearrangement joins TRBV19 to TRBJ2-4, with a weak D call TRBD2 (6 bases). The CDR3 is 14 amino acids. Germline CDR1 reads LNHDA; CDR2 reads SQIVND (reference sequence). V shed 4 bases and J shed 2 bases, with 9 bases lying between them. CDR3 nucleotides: TGTGCCAGTAGTAAGGGGAGGACCAAAAACATTCAGTACTTC. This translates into CASSKGRTKNIQYF.

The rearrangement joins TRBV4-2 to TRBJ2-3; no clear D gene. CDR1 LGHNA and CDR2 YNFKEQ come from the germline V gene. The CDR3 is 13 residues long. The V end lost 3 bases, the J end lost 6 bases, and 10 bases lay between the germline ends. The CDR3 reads CASSQPGPDTQYF. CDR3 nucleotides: TGTGCCAGCAGCCAGCCAGGCCCTGATACGCAGTATTTT.

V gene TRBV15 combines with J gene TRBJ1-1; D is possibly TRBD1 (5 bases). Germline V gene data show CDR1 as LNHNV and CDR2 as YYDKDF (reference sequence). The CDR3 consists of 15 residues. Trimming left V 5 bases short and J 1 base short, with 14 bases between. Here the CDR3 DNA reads TGTGCCACCAGCCCCCGGGGGGGGACGAACACTGAAGCTTTCTTT. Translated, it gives CATSPRGGTNTEAFF.

This CDR3 reads CASSQYSSGANVLTF. CDR3 coding DNA: TGCGCCAGCAGCCAATACAGCTCTGGGGCCAACGTCCTGACTTTC. The rearrangement links TRBV5-1 to TRBJ2-6, with D hard to call. The V gene's germline CDR1 is SGHRS and CDR2 YFSETQ. This CDR3 spans 15 amino acids. Trimming took 4 bases from V and 0 from J, leaving 8 bases between them.

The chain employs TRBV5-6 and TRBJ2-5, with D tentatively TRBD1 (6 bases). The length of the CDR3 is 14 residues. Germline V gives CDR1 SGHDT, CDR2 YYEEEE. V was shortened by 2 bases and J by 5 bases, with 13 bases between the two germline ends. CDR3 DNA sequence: TGTGCCAGCAGCTTTCGGGACATGGGGGAGACCCAGTACTTC. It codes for CASSFRDMGETQYF. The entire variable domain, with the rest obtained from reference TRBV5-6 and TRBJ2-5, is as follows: DAGVTQSPTHLIKTRGQQVTLRCSPKSGHDTVSWYQQALGQGPQFIFQYYEEEERQRGNFPDRFSGHQFPNYSSELNVNALLLGDSALYLCASSFRDMGETQYFGPGTRLLVL.

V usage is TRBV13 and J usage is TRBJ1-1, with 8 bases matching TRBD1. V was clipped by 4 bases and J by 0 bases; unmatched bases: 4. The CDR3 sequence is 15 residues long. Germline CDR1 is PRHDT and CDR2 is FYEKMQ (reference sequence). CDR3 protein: CASSYDRGLNTEAFF. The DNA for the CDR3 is TGTGCCAGCAGCTATGACAGGGGTTTGAACACTGAAGCTTTCTTT.

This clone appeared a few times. The CDR3 protein is CASSPGRGSNSPLHF. In DNA form, the CDR3 reads TGTGCCAGCAGCCCGGGGAGGGGCAGTAATTCACCCCTCCACTTT. V gene TRBV5-4 combines with J gene TRBJ1-6; weak D call: TRBD1 (5 bases). The V end was cut by 4 bases, the J end by 6 bases, with 14 bases between. Germline V gene sequence: CDR1 SGHNT, CDR2 YYREEE (reference sequence). This CDR3 region has 15 residues.

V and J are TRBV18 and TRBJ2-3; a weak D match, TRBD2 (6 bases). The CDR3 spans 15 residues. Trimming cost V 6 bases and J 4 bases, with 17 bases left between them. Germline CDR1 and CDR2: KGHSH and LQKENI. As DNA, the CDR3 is TGTGCCAGCTCCGTGGGACTTGGGGGTTCAGATACGCAGTATTTT. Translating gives CASSVGLGGSDTQYF.

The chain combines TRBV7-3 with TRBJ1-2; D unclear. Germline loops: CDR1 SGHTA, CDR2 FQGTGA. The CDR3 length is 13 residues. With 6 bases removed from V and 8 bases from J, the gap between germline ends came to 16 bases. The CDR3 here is CASSLLGSEGYTF. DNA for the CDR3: TGTGCCAGCAGTCTCCTAGGATCTGAAGGCTACACCTTC.

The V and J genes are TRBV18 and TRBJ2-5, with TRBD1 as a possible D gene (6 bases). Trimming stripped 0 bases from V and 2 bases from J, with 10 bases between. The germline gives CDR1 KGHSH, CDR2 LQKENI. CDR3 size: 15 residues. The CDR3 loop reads CASSPPTGTQETQYF. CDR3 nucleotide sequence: TGTGCCAGCTCACCACCTACAGGGACGCAAGAGACCCAGTACTTC.

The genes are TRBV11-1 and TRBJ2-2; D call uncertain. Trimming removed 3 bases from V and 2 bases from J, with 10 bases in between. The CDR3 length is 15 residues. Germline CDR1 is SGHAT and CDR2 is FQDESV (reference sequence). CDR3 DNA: TGTGCCAGCAGCTTGAGCCTAGGCAACACCGGGGAGCTGTTTTTT. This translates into CASSLSLGNTGELFF. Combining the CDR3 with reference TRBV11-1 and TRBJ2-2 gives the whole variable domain EAEVAQSPRYKITEKSQAVAFWCDPISGHATLYWYRQILGQGPELLVQFQDESVVDDSQLPKDRFSAERLKGVDSTLKIQPAELGDSAMYLCASSLSLGNTGELFFGEGSRLTVL.

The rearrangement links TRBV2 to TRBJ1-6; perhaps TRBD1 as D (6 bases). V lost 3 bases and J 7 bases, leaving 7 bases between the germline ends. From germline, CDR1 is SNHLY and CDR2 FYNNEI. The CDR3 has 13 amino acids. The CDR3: CASSEGANSPLHF. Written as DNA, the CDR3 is TGTGCCAGCAGTGAGGGGGCCAATTCACCCCTCCACTTT.

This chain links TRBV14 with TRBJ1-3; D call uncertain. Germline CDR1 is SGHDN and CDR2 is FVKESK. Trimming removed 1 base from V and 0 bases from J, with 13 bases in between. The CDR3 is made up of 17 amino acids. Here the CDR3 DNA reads TGTGCCAGCAGCCAAGCCCGGTGGAGGGTCTCTGGAAACACCATATATTTT. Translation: CASSQARWRVSGNTIYF.

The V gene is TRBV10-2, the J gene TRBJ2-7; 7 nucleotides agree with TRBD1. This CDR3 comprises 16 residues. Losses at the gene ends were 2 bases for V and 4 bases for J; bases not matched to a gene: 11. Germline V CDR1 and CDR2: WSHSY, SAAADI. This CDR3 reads CASSERTGRLVYEQYF. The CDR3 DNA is TGCGCCAGCAGTGAGAGGACAGGCCGATTGGTTTACGAGCAGTACTTC.

CDR3 sequence (DNA): TGTGCCAGCAGCCAGTTCCAGGGGGAGACCCAGTACTTC. This translates into CASSQFQGETQYF. The genes are TRBV3-1 (or the pseudogene TRBV3-2) and TRBJ2-5, with D tentatively TRBD1 (6 bases). This CDR3 has 13 amino acids. Per the germline V gene, CDR1 is LGHDT and CDR2 is YNNKEL (reference sequence). Deletions cut 3 bases from V and 5 bases from J, with 10 bases between.

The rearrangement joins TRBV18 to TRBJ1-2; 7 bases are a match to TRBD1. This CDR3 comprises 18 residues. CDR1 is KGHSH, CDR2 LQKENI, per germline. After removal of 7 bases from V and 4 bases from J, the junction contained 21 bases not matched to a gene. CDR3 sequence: CASLRNTGALESSYGYTF. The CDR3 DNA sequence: TGTGCCAGCTTACGAAATACAGGGGCCCTAGAGTCATCCTATGGCTACACCTTC. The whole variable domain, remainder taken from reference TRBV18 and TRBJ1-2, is NAGVMQNPRHLVRRRGQEARLRCSPMKGHSHVYWYRQLPEEGLKFMVYLQKENIIDESGMPKERFSAEFPKEGPSILRIQQVVRGDSAAYFCASLRNTGALESSYGYTFGSGTRLTVV.

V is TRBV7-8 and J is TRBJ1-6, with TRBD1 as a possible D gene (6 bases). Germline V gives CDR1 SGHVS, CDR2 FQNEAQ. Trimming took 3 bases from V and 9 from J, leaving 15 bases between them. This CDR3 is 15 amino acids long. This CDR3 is CASSFSTGNGSPLHF. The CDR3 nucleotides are TGTGCCAGCAGCTTTTCCACAGGGAACGGTTCACCCCTCCACTTT. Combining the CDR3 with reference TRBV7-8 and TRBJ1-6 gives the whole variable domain GAGVSQSPRYKVAKRGQDVALRCDPISGHVSLFWYQQALGQGPEFLTYFQNEAQLDKSGLPSDRFFAERPEGSVSTLKIQRTQQEDSAVYLCASSFSTGNGSPLHFGNGTRLTVT.